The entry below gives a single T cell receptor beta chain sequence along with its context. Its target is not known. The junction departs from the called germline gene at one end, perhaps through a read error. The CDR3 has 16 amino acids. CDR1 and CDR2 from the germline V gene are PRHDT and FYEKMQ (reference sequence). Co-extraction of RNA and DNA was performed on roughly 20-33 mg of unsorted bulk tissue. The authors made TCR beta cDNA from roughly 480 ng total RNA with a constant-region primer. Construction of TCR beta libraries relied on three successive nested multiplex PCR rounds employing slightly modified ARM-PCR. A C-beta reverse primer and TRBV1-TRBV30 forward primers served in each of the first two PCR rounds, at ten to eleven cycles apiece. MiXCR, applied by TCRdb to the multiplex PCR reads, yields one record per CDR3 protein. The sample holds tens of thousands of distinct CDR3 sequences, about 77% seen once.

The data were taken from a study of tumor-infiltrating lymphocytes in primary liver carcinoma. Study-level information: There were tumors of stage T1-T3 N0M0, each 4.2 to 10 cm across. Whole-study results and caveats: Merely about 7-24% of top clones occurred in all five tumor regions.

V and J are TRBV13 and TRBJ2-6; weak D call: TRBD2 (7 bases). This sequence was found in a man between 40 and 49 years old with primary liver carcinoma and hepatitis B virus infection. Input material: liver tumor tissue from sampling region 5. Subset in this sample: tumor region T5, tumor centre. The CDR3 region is CAGSSEGGSEANVLTF. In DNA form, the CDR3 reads TGTGCCGGCAGTTCAGAGGGGGGGAGTGAGGCCAACGTCCTGACTTTC.